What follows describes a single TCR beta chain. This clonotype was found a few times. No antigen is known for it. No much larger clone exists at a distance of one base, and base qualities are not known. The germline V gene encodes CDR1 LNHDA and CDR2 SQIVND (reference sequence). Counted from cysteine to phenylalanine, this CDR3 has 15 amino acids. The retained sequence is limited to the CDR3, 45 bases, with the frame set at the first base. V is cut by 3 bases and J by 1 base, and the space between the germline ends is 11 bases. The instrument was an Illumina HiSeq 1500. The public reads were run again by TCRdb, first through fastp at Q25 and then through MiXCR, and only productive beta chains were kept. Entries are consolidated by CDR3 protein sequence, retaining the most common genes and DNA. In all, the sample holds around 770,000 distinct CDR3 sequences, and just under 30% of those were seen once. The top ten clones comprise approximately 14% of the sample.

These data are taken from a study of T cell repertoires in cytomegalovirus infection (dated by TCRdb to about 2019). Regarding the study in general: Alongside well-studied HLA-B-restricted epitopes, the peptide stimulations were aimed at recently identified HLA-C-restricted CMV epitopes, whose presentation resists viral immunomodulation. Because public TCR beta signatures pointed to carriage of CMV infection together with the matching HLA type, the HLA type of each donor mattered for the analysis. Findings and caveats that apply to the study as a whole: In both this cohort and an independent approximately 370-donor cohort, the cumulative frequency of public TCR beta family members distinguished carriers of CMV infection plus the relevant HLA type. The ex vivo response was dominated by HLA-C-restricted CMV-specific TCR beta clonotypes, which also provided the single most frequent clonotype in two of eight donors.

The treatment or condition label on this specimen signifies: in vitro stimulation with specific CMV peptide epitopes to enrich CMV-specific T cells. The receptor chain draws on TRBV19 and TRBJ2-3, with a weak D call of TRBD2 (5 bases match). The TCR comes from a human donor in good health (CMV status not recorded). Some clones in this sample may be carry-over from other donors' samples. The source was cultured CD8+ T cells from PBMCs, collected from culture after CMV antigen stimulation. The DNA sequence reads TGTGCCAGTAGTATTGCGGGTACGGGCACAGATACGCAGTATTTT. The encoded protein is CASSIAGTGTDTQYF. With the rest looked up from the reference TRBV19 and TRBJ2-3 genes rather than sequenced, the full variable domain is DGGITQSPKYLFRKEGQNVTLSCEQNLNHDAMYWYRQDPGQGLRLIYYSQIVNDFQKGDIAEGYSVSREKKESFPLTVTSAQKNPTAFYLCASSIAGTGTDTQYFGPGTRLTVL.